This T cell receptor beta chain is from a study of OX40 agonist ivuxolimab in advanced cancers. Repertoires were generated with immunoSEQ multiplex PCR, while TCRdb's copy carries only in-frame clones and drops some. In the table there are tens of thousands of clones, more than 80% of which are singletons. Germline V gene lookup returns CDR1 MDHEN and CDR2 SYDVKM. This CDR3 comprises 15 residues. J gave up 5 bases and V 4 bases, and 9 bases lay outside the gene matches. The V call is TRBV28, the J call TRBJ2-5; 8 bases align to TRBD2. This clonotype was sampled from an adult with an advanced solid tumor such as melanoma, head and neck, liver or kidney cancer. Sample: CD4+ or CD8+ T cells sorted from blood, taken in a trial of the OX40 agonist ivuxolimab. The CDR3 sequence is CASSSPSRGGETQYF. The CDR3 DNA sequence: TGTGCCAGCAGTTCCCCTTCACGGGGGGGGGAGACCCAGTACTTC. The entire variable domain, with the rest obtained from reference TRBV28 and TRBJ2-5, is as follows: DVKVTQSSRYLVKRTGEKVFLECVQDMDHENMFWYRQDPGLGLRLIYFSYDVKMKEKGDIPEGYSVSREKKERFSLILESASTNQTSMYLCASSSPSRGGETQYFGPGTRLLVL.